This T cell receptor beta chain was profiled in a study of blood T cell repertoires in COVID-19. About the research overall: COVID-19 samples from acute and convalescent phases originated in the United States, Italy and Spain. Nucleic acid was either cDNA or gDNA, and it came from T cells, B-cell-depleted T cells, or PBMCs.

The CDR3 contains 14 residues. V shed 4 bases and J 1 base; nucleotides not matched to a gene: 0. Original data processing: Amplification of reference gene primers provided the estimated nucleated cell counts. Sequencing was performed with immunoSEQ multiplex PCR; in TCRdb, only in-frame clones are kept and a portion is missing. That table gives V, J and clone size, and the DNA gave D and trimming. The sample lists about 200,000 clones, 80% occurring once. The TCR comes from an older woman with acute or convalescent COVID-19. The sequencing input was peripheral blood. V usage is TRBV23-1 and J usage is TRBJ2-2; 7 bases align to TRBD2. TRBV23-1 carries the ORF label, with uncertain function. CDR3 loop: CASSPSGNTGELFF. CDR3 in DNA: TGCGCCAGCAGTCCTAGCGGGAACACCGGGGAGCTGTTTTTT.